The 19 T cell receptor beta chains reported below all come from one sample, sequenced in a study of beta chain features in type 1 diabetes. What was sequenced were expressed TCRB transcripts, since all of the isolated RNA had been reverse transcribed. Clones were read by immunoSEQ multiplex PCR, and TCRdb kept only the in-frame ones, dropping some. Here the sample spans about 370,000 clones, roughly 15% being singletons. Sequencing was performed on naive CD4+ T cells from blood. The receptors were gathered from a young woman in good health.

This clone came up a few times. J is TRBJ1-2 and V is TRBV29-1, with TRBD1 as a possible D gene (5 bases). The CDR3 loop spans 11 amino acids. Germline V gene lookup returns CDR1 SQVTM and CDR2 ANQGSEA. Trimming removed 7 bases from V and 7 bases from J, with 13 bases in between. The CDR3 DNA reads TGCAGCGCCTCGACAGAGCCTGGCTACACCTTC. This codes for CSASTEPGYTF.

The table lists this clone with a few counts. The chain links TRBV6-6 to TRBJ2-1, with 10 bases fitting TRBD2. The CDR3 is made up of 16 amino acids. The V segment lost 8 bases and the J segment 6 bases; nucleotides outside the gene matches: 13. From germline, CDR1 is MNHNY and CDR2 SVGAGI (reference sequence). The CDR3 reads CASRPSGSSAGNEQFF. The CDR3 nucleotides are TGTGCCAGCCGCCCTAGCGGGAGTTCAGCCGGCAATGAGCAGTTCTTC.

This clone was recorded a few times. This chain joins TRBV27 and TRBJ2-7, with D possibly being TRBD2 (6 bases). V was cut by 6 bases and J by 5 bases, with 17 bases left in between. This CDR3 is built from 14 residues. Germline V lookup: CDR1 MNHEY, CDR2 SMNVEV (reference sequence). CDR3 loop: CASSEAGYSHEQYF. CDR3 nucleotide sequence: TGTGCCAGCAGCGAAGCGGGCTATTCCCACGAGCAGTACTTC.

This clone was recorded once. For the CDR3, the DNA is TGTGCCAGCAGCTTACTAGCGGGAGTCTCCTACAATGAGCAGTTCTTC. Encoded protein: CASSLLAGVSYNEQFF. V is TRBV7-9 and J is TRBJ2-1; 10 bases are shared with TRBD2. CDR1 and CDR2 from the germline V gene are SEHNR and FQNEAQ (reference sequence). The length of the CDR3 is 16 residues. J lost 0 bases, V lost 2 bases, and 1 base had no gene match. The variable domain in full, completed from reference TRBV7-9 and TRBJ2-1, reads DTGVSQNPRHKITKRGQNVTFRCDPISEHNRLYWYRQTLGQGPEFLTYFQNEAQLEKSRLLSDRFSAERPKGSFSTLEIQRTEQGDSAMYLCASSLLAGVSYNEQFFGPGTRLTVL.

V gene TRBV5-6 combines with J gene TRBJ2-2; D not certain. In germline, CDR1 is SGHDT, CDR2 YYEEEE. CDR3 length: 13 residues. V was clipped by 1 base and J by 4 bases, with 5 bases between them. DNA for the CDR3: TGTGCCAGCAGCTTGTGGAGCACCGGGGAGCTGTTTTTT. It yields the protein CASSLWSTGELFF.

This clone was detected a few times. V and J are TRBV30 and TRBJ2-2, with a possible D match to TRBD2 (6 bases). Trimming took 4 bases from V and 2 from J, leaving 14 bases between them. The CDR3 runs to 15 residues. From germline, CDR1 is GTSNPN and CDR2 SVGIG (reference sequence). The CDR3, as DNA: TGTGCCTGGACCACCGGGAGAGCCAACACCGGGGAGCTGTTTTTT. Its protein product is CAWTTGRANTGELFF.

This chain uses TRBV13 with TRBJ2-1, with TRBD2 matching over 11 bases. The trim removed 5 bases at V and 4 bases at J, leaving 13 bases unmatched. The CDR3 is 18 amino acids. The germline CDR1 and CDR2 sequences are PRHDT and FYEKMQ (reference sequence). The CDR3 DNA reads as TGTGCCAGCAGCCCCGTCCCGGGCGGGACTAGCGGATACAATGAGCAGTTCTTC. This gives the protein CASSPVPGGTSGYNEQFF. Supplemented by reference TRBV13 and TRBJ2-1, the full variable domain reads AAGVIQSPRHLIKEKRETATLKCYPIPRHDTVYWYQQGPGQDPQFLISFYEKMQSDKGSIPDRFSAQQFSDYHSELNMSSLELGDSALYFCASSPVPGGTSGYNEQFFGPGTRLTVL.

This clone showed up just a few times. The rearrangement joins TRBV28 to TRBJ2-4, with a weak D call TRBD1 (5 bases). The V gene lost 1 base and the J gene lost 11 bases, with 15 bases spanning the gap. Per the germline V gene, CDR1 is MDHEN and CDR2 is SYDVKM. This CDR3 comprises 14 residues. The chain's CDR3 is CASSLSDTAVVQYF. Written as DNA, the CDR3 is TGTGCCAGCAGTTTATCGGACACCGCCGTAGTTCAGTACTTC.

This clone was seen a few times. The chain recombines TRBV18 with TRBJ1-2, with 9 positions matching TRBD1. This CDR3 region has 14 residues. CDR1 KGHSH and CDR2 LQKENI come from the germline V gene. V shed 2 bases and J 4 bases; nucleotides not matched to a gene: 2. The CDR3 sequence is CASSPGTGSYGYTF. The CDR3 nucleotides read TGTGCCAGCTCACCAGGGACAGGGAGCTATGGCTACACCTTC.

CDR3 bases: TGTGCCAGCTCACCACCTGTGACAGGCCCAGATACGCAGTATTTT. Translated: CASSPPVTGPDTQYF. The chain couples TRBV18 to TRBJ2-3; a weak D match, TRBD1 (6 bases). The CDR3 sequence is 15 residues long. Trimming left V 0 bases short and J 4 bases short, with 11 bases between. Germline CDR1 is KGHSH and CDR2 is LQKENI.

CDR3 in DNA: TGTGCCAGCAGCACTCTCGGGACTTTTAGCAATCAGCCCCAGCATTTT. This codes for CASSTLGTFSNQPQHF. This rearrangement joins TRBV7-2 to TRBJ1-5, with D possibly matching TRBD1 (5 bases). Looked up from germline, CDR1 is SGHTA and CDR2 is FQGNSA. V was cut by 5 bases and J by 0 bases, with 14 bases left in between. The CDR3 totals 16 residues. Together with reference TRBV7-2 and TRBJ1-5, the CDR3 gives the full variable domain: GAGVSQSPSNKVTEKGKDVELRCDPISGHTALYWYRQSLGQGLEFLIYFQGNSAPDKSGLPSDRFSAERTGGSVSTLTIQRTQQEDSAVYLCASSTLGTFSNQPQHFGDGTRLSIL.

The chain joins TRBV28 to TRBJ2-7; D is possibly TRBD1 (6 bases). Germline V gene data show CDR1 as MDHEN and CDR2 as SYDVKM. This CDR3 contains 14 residues. V was cut by 7 bases and J by 6 bases, with 19 bases left in between. For the CDR3, the DNA is TGTGCCAGCAAATTACGCGGCGAGGGGGTCGAGCAGTACTTC. This codes for CASKLRGEGVEQYF.

This clone was counted between two and nine times. This rearrangement joins TRBV4-1 to TRBJ1-2, with TRBD1 matching over 8 bases. Germline-derived CDR1 and CDR2 are MGHRA and YSYEKL. The CDR3 spans 19 residues. J was trimmed by 6 bases and V by 4 bases; bases with no gene match: 22. Here the CDR3 reads CASSPGLLRGPQGANGYTF. CDR3 sequence (DNA): TGCGCCAGCAGCCCAGGCTTACTCAGGGGCCCGCAGGGGGCGAATGGCTACACCTTC.

This clone has a handful of counts. The chain joins TRBV15 to TRBJ2-5, with 13 nucleotides matching TRBD2. This CDR3 has 17 amino acids. Germline loops: CDR1 LNHNV, CDR2 YYDKDF (reference sequence). With V trimmed by 6 bases and J by 1 base, 8 bases remained unmatched. CDR3 sequence (DNA): TGTGCCACCAGAGGAGGGGGACTAGCGGGGACCCAAGAGACCCAGTACTTC. Protein product: CATRGGGLAGTQETQYF.

This clone was detected only a few times. The chain couples TRBV2 to TRBJ2-1; 8 bases line up with TRBD2. The germline V gene encodes CDR1 SNHLY and CDR2 FYNNEI. The CDR3 sequence is 16 residues long. Unmatched junction bases numbered 14, after V lost 6 bases and J lost 7 bases. The CDR3 spells CASSRFPGLGENEQFF. CDR3 DNA sequence: TGTGCCAGCAGCCGATTCCCGGGACTAGGGGAGAATGAGCAGTTCTTC. The whole variable domain, remainder taken from reference TRBV2 and TRBJ2-1, is EPEVTQTPSHQVTQMGQEVILRCVPISNHLYFYWYRQILGQKVEFLVSFYNNEISEKSEIFDDQFSVERPDGSNFTLKIRSTKLEDSAMYFCASSRFPGLGENEQFFGPGTRLTVL.

V is TRBV19 and J is TRBJ2-4; 8 nucleotides match TRBD2. Germline V gene lookup returns CDR1 LNHDA and CDR2 SQIVND (reference sequence). The V and J ends lost 3 bases and 7 bases, in that order; junction bases with no gene match: 5. The CDR3 covers 14 residues. The CDR3 nucleotides read TGTGCCAGTAGTATTGGCGGGAGGTCTAACATTCAGTACTTC. This translates into CASSIGGRSNIQYF.

This chain joins TRBV30 and TRBJ1-5; TRBD1 matches 7 bases. The CDR3 spans 14 residues. Germline V gene sequence: CDR1 GTSNPN, CDR2 SVGIG (reference sequence). The ends lost 2 bases at V and 4 bases at J; junction bases unmatched: 5. The CDR3 region is CAWSSQGPNQPQHF. The CDR3 DNA reads TGTGCCTGGAGTTCACAGGGGCCGAATCAGCCCCAGCATTTT.

This clone was found a few times. The chain has TRBV29-1 and TRBJ2-3, with D hard to call. The CDR3 is made up of 12 amino acids. The germline CDR1 and CDR2 sequences are SQVTM and ANQGSEA. Trimming pared 6 bases from V and 4 bases from J, leaving 11 bases between. The CDR3 nucleotides read TGCAGCGTAGTTCTAGTCGCAGATACGCAGTATTTT. Protein sequence: CSVVLVADTQYF.

This clone was observed a handful of times. The V call is TRBV11-2, the J call TRBJ2-5, with 11 nucleotides matching TRBD2. Trimming cost V 6 bases and J 5 bases; bases outside gene matches: 17. The CDR3 totals 18 residues. Germline V gives CDR1 SGHAT, CDR2 FQNNGV. DNA for the CDR3: TGTGCCAGCAGTTCGTCCGGGACTAGCGGTCTGTGGCGGGAGACCCAGTACTTC. Protein sequence: CASSSSGTSGLWRETQYF.